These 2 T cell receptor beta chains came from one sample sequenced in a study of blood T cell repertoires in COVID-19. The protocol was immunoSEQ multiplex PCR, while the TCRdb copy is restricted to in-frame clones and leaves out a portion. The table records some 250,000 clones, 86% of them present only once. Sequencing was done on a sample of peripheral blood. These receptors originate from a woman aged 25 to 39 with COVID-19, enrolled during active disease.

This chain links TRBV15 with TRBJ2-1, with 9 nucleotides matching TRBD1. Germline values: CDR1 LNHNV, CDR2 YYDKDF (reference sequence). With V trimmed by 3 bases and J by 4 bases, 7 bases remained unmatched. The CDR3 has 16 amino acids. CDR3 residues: CATSSRRQGVYNEQFF. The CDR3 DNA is TGTGCCACCAGCAGTCGTCGACAGGGGGTATACAATGAGCAGTTCTTC.

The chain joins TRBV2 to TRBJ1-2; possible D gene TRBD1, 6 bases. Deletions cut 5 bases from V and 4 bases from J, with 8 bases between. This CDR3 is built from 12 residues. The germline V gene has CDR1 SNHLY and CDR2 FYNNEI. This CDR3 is CASSSDSYGYTF. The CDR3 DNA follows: TGTGCCAGCAGTTCGGACAGCTATGGCTACACCTTC.